The clone carrying this TCR beta chain has more than one count but fewer than ten. Its target is unknown. The PCR used 60 Vbeta and 13 Jbeta primers. TCRdb's table, derived via immunoSEQ multiplex PCR, lists solely in-frame clones and lacks some. The sample yields 100,000 to 150,000 clones, over 9.5% seen once. This entry is derived from a study of cytomegalovirus exposure and HLA in healthy donors. The overall study: Earlier findings included roughly 120 million unique TCR beta sequences obtained from about 180 million T cells.

Germline CDR1 is MNHEY and CDR2 is SVGAGI. The length of the CDR3 is 15 residues. Trimming shortened V by 2 bases and J by 1 base, and 8 bases separated the two germline ends. General study results and limits: An analysis was carried out later, and it reportedly showed fewer N-insertions in an Asian-associated ancestry cluster than the approximately 710-donor mean. Confirmation in vitro established that three CMV-associated chains were specific for CMV antigens.

The genes are TRBV6-5 and TRBJ2-2, with a tentative D call TRBD2 (5 bases). The receptor comes from a woman younger than 35 in good health and CMV-seropositive. Sequenced material: PBMCs. CDR3 sequence: CASSYRAENTGELFF. The CDR3 DNA follows: TGTGCCAGCAGTTACCGAGCGGAGAACACCGGGGAGCTGTTTTTT.